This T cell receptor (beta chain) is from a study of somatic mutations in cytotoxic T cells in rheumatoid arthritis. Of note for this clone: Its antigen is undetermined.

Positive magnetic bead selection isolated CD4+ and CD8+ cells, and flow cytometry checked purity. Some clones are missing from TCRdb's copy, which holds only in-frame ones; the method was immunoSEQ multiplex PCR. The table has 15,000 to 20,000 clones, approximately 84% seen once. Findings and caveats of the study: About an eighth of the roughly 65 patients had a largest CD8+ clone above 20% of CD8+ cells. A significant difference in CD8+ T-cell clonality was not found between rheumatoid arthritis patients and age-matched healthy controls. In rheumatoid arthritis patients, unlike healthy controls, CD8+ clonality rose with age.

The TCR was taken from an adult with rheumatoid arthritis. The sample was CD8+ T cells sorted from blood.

The CDR3 nucleotides are TGTGCCAGCGGCCGAATGGGGAATCAGCCCCAGCATTTT. This codes for CASGRMGNQPQHF. This chain joins TRBV2 and TRBJ1-5; unclear D gene. Germline loops: CDR1 SNHLY, CDR2 FYNNEI. V lost 8 bases, J lost 4 bases, and 12 bases lay in between. The CDR3 extends over 13 amino acids.